This T cell receptor (beta chain) was recorded in a study of resident and recirculating memory T cells in vitiligo. No patient showed confetti depigmentation, a clinical sign of active disease. Clones were read by immunoSEQ multiplex PCR, and TCRdb kept only the in-frame ones, dropping some. The repertoire consists of around 40,000 clones, with about 90% occurring once and the leading ten covering 4.5%. Germline CDR1 ENHRY, CDR2 SYGVKD. This CDR3 comprises 15 residues. The V gene lost 6 bases and the J gene lost 2 bases, with 14 bases spanning the gap. This receptor was taken from a male donor with vitiligo. Sequencing was done on a sample of blood. The rearrangement uses TRBV10-3 and TRBJ1-3; D not certain. As DNA, the CDR3 is TGTGCCATCAGAAGCGAGGGTTTAGCTGGAAACACCATATATTTT. Protein product: CAIRSEGLAGNTIYF.